One T cell receptor (beta chain) is described in this entry. Trimming removed 5 bases at V and 0 bases at J, with 11 bases between. The CDR3 covers 15 residues. CDR1 and CDR2 (germline): LNHDA, SQIVND (reference sequence). The data were obtained in a study of blood T cell repertoires in COVID-19. In the study overall: Sites in the United States, Italy and Spain provided acute and convalescent COVID-19 samples. Sources were T cells, B-cell-depleted T cells, or PBMCs; the material itself was cDNA or gDNA.

Per the original methods: From reference gene primer amplification, estimates of nucleated cell counts were derived. Using immunoSEQ multiplex PCR, the repertoire was profiled, and TCRdb retains in-frame clones only, with some absent. V and J calls and clone size are copied from that table; D and trimming were computed from the DNA. The sample lists 100,000 to 150,000 clones, 80% to 85% occurring once. The chain has TRBV19 and TRBJ1-3; tentative D call: TRBD1 (6 bases). This receptor was obtained from a woman aged 30 to 39 who had recovered from COVID-19. The material sequenced was peripheral blood. The CDR3: CASSEQGSSGNTIYF. The CDR3 nucleotides read TGTGCCAGTAGTGAACAGGGCAGCTCTGGAAACACCATATATTTT.